The 21 T cell receptor beta chains given below trace back to one sample, sequenced in a study of blood T cell repertoires in COVID-19. Assay used: immunoSEQ multiplex PCR; TCRdb lists only in-frame clones, some missing. The sample consists of 68,000 or so clones, roughly 89% of them appearing once. Sequencing was done on a sample of peripheral blood. These receptors were taken from a man aged 50 to 59 with active COVID-19.

The chain is built from TRBV19 and TRBJ1-5; D might be TRBD1 (6 bases). V dropped 2 bases and J dropped 2 bases, with 10 bases sitting between them. This CDR3 contains 15 residues. Per germline, CDR1 LNHDA and CDR2 SQIVND (reference sequence). The CDR3 reads CASSINRVRNQPQHF. The CDR3 DNA reads TGTGCCAGTAGTATAAACAGGGTACGCAATCAGCCCCAGCATTTT. Drawing the rest from reference TRBV19 and TRBJ1-5, the complete variable domain is DGGITQSPKYLFRKEGQNVTLSCEQNLNHDAMYWYRQDPGQGLRLIYYSQIVNDFQKGDIAEGYSVSREKKESFPLTVTSAQKNPTAFYLCASSINRVRNQPQHFGDGTRLSIL.

The chain combines TRBV5-1 with TRBJ2-2, with 12 bases fitting TRBD2. V shed 1 base and J 0 bases; nucleotides not matched to a gene: 7. CDR3 length: 19 residues. The germline CDR1 and CDR2 sequences are SGHRS and YFSETQ. The CDR3 DNA is TGCGCCAGCAGCTTGTGGGGGACTAGCGGGTACTCGAACACCGGGGAGCTGTTTTTT. Amino acids: CASSLWGTSGYSNTGELFF.

This clone was counted a few times. CDR3 sequence reads: CATSREMVIGSEQYF. In DNA form, the CDR3 reads TGTGCCACCAGCAGAGAGATGGTCATAGGGAGCGAGCAGTACTTC. The genes are TRBV15 and TRBJ2-7, with D maybe TRBD2 (5 bases). The germline V gene encodes CDR1 LNHNV and CDR2 YYDKDF (reference sequence). The CDR3 extends over 15 amino acids. Trimming removed 0 bases from V and 6 bases from J, with 15 bases in between.

The J gene is TRBJ2-3, the V gene TRBV9, with 7 bases lining up with TRBD2. The V and J ends lost 1 base and 0 bases, in that order; junction bases with no gene match: 2. Germline-derived CDR1 and CDR2 are SGDLS and YYNGEE. The CDR3 is 15 residues long. CDR3 loop: CASSVWRESTDTQYF. The CDR3 DNA is TGTGCCAGCAGCGTATGGCGGGAGAGCACAGATACGCAGTATTTT. Together with reference TRBV9 and TRBJ2-3, the CDR3 gives the full variable domain: DSGVTQTPKHLITATGQRVTLRCSPRSGDLSVYWYQQSLDQGLQFLIQYYNGEERAKGNILERFSAQQFPDLHSELNLSSLELGDSALYFCASSVWRESTDTQYFGPGTRLTVL.

The chain links TRBV11-3 to TRBJ2-5; D possibly corresponds to TRBD1 (6 bases). With 1 base removed from V and 5 bases from J, the gap between germline ends came to 20 bases. The CDR3 consists of 17 residues. Per the germline V gene, CDR1 is SGHNT and CDR2 is YENEEA. CDR3 residues: CASSLGVGGRLEETQYF. Here the CDR3 DNA reads TGTGCCAGCAGCTTAGGGGTTGGGGGCCGCCTAGAGGAGACCCAGTACTTC. The whole variable domain, filled in from reference TRBV11-3 and TRBJ2-5, reads EAGVVQSPRYKIIEKKQPVAFWCNPISGHNTLYWYLQNLGQGPELLIRYENEEAVDDSQLPKDRFSAERLKGVDSTLKIQPAELGDSAVYLCASSLGVGGRLEETQYFGPGTRLLVL.

In the case of this clone: This same CDR3 is encoded by further DNA sequences in the sample. This chain uses TRBV3-1 (or the pseudogene TRBV3-2) with TRBJ1-2; D is undetermined. Germline V gives CDR1 LGHDT, CDR2 YNNKEL (reference sequence). The V gene lost 3 bases and the J gene lost 4 bases, with 3 bases spanning the gap. This CDR3 contains 11 residues. The DNA for the CDR3 is TGTGCCAGCAGCCACAGCTATGGCTACACCTTC. Translation: CASSHSYGYTF.

The gene calls are TRBV18 and TRBJ2-7; 7 bases fit TRBD2. The CDR3 has 14 amino acids. CDR1 is KGHSH and CDR2 is LQKENI in the germline V gene. V lost 3 bases and J lost 4; bases outside the gene matches: 6. The CDR3 bases are TGTGCCAGCTCACCGACACTCGGGGGGTACGAGCAGTACTTC. Translated, it gives CASSPTLGGYEQYF.

The chain recombines TRBV9 with TRBJ2-2, with D maybe TRBD2 (5 bases). The CDR3 is made up of 16 amino acids. Trimming shortened V by 0 bases and J by 6 bases, and 15 bases separated the two germline ends. CDR1 and CDR2 (germline): SGDLS, YYNGEE. The CDR3 loop is CASSVDVAWASGELFF. The DNA for the CDR3 is TGTGCCAGCAGCGTAGATGTAGCGTGGGCGTCCGGGGAGCTGTTTTTT.

The chain employs TRBV30 and TRBJ2-5; TRBD1 aligns across 8 bases. J lost 6 bases, V lost 2 bases, and 8 bases had no gene match. The CDR3 contains 14 residues. Per the germline V gene, CDR1 is GTSNPN and CDR2 is SVGIG (reference sequence). The CDR3 sequence: CAWSSSDRVKTQYF. CDR3 coding DNA: TGTGCCTGGAGTTCTTCGGACAGGGTAAAGACCCAGTACTTC.

This clone was seen only once. The chain links TRBV11-3 to TRBJ2-5; 8 bases align to TRBD1. Germline V lookup: CDR1 SGHNT, CDR2 YENEEA. V shed 5 bases, J shed 4 bases, and the junction held 6 bases outside the gene matches. CDR3 length: 14 residues. The CDR3 region is CASSDRGSAETQYF. The CDR3, as DNA: TGTGCCAGCAGCGACAGGGGTTCCGCAGAGACCCAGTACTTC.

The rearrangement uses TRBV5-1 and TRBJ2-5; 10 bases are shared with TRBD1. The CDR3 extends over 15 amino acids. The germline V gene has CDR1 SGHRS and CDR2 YFSETQ. The V segment lost 4 bases and the J segment 4 bases; nucleotides outside the gene matches: 7. The CDR3 bases are TGCGCCAGCAGCCGCCGGGACAGGGGTACAGAGACCCAGTACTTC. Amino acid sequence: CASSRRDRGTETQYF.

The CDR3 region is CAISGGQANTGELFF. CDR3 nucleotides: TGTGCCATCAGTGGGGGACAGGCGAACACCGGGGAGCTGTTTTTT. The chain couples TRBV10-3 to TRBJ2-2, with 8 nucleotides matching TRBD1. V shed 4 bases and J 0 bases; nucleotides not matched to a gene: 1. The germline gives CDR1 ENHRY, CDR2 SYGVKD. CDR3 size: 15 residues.

The chain employs TRBV15 and TRBJ2-1, with D perhaps TRBD2 (5 bases). Germline V lookup: CDR1 LNHNV, CDR2 YYDKDF (reference sequence). CDR3 size: 15 residues. V gave up 4 bases and J gave up 0 bases, with 10 bases separating them. The CDR3 is CATSIGVSSYNEQFF. CDR3 DNA: TGTGCCACCAGCATCGGGGTCTCCTCCTACAATGAGCAGTTCTTC.

This sequence joins TRBV7-2 and TRBJ2-7; D might be TRBD1 (6 bases). Germline V lookup: CDR1 SGHTA, CDR2 FQGNSA. CDR3 length: 16 amino acids. Trimming removed 2 bases at V and 1 base at J, with 15 bases between. DNA for the CDR3: TGTGCCAGCAGCTTAACCCCGACAGGAAGGTCCTACGAGCAGTACTTC. Its translation is CASSLTPTGRSYEQYF.

The rearrangement joins TRBV29-1 to TRBJ2-6; no clear D. The length of the CDR3 is 14 residues. CDR1 SQVTM and CDR2 ANQGSEA come from the germline V gene. With 5 bases removed from V and 0 bases from J, the gap between germline ends came to 8 bases. DNA for the CDR3: TGCAGCGTTAGTCGAGACTCTGGGGCCAACGTCCTGACTTTC. It translates to CSVSRDSGANVLTF. Full variable domain (missing parts from reference TRBV29-1 and TRBJ2-6): SAVISQKPSRDICQRGTSLTIQCQVDSQVTMMFWYRQQPGQSLTLIATANQGSEATYESGFVIDKFPISRPNLTFSTLTVSNMSPEDSSIYLCSVSRDSGANVLTFGAGSRLTVL.

V and J are TRBV30 and TRBJ2-1, with TRBD1 matching 8 bases. Germline lookup yields CDR1 GTSNPN and CDR2 SVGIG (reference sequence). Germline trimming cut 0 bases from V and 5 bases from J; bases unmatched to any gene: 6. The CDR3 sequence is 15 residues long. CDR3 sequence (DNA): TGTGCCTGGAGTGTAGACAGGGGTTCTAACAATGAGCAGTTCTTC. This codes for CAWSVDRGSNNEQFF.

This chain uses TRBV2 with TRBJ2-5; 8 bases are a match to TRBD1. The CDR3 consists of 14 residues. The germline CDR1 and CDR2 sequences are SNHLY and FYNNEI. V gave up 6 bases and J gave up 0 bases; unmatched junction bases: 3. CDR3: CASRGDRNQETQYF. As DNA, the CDR3 is TGTGCCAGCAGGGGGGACAGGAACCAAGAGACCCAGTACTTC.

The V call is TRBV6-1, the J call TRBJ1-4, with TRBD1 matching over 7 bases. CDR1 is MNHNS, CDR2 SASEGT, per germline. CDR3 size: 15 residues. V dropped 8 bases and J dropped 0; count of bases not matched to a gene: 6. CDR3 in DNA: TGTGCCAGCGATAGCCAGGGGGCAACTAATGAAAAACTGTTTTTT. Protein sequence: CASDSQGATNEKLFF.

The rearrangement links TRBV10-3 to TRBJ1-2, with TRBD1 identical over 9 bases. V gave up 9 bases and J gave up 6 bases; unmatched junction bases: 8. This CDR3 is 13 amino acids long. The germline CDR1 and CDR2 sequences are ENHRY and SYGVKD. The CDR3 DNA reads TGTGCCATTCAGGACAGGGGCGATAATGGCTACACCTTC. It translates to CAIQDRGDNGYTF.

This rearrangement joins TRBV7-8 to TRBJ2-1; no firm D call. The V gene's germline CDR1 is SGHVS and CDR2 FQNEAQ. The germline V and J ends were trimmed by 2 bases and 2 bases, with 7 bases remaining between them. This CDR3 spans 14 amino acids. CDR3 in DNA: TGTGCCAGCAGCTTATCCGGAGCCTACAATGAGCAGTTCTTC. Amino acids: CASSLSGAYNEQFF.

V usage is TRBV21-1 and J usage is TRBJ1-3. TRBV21-1 is designated a pseudogene. The CDR3 contains 14 residues. CDR3 nucleotide sequence: TGTGCCAGCAGCATCCCGGAGAACCAAAACACCATATATTTT. This codes for CASSIPENQNTIYF.